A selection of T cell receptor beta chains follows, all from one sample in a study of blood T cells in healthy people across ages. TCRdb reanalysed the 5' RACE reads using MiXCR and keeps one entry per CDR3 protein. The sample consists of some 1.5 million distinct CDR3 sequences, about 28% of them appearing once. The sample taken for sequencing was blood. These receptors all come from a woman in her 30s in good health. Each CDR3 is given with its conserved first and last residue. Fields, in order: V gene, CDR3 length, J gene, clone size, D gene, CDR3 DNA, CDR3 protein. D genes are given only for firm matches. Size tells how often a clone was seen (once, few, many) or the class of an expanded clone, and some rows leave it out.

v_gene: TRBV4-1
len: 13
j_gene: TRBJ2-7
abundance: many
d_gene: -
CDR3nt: TGTGCCAGCAGCCAAGATCAAAGCTACGAGCAGTACTTC
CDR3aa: CASSQDQSYEQYF

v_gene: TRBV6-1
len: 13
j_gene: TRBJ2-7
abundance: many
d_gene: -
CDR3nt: TGTGCCAGCAGTGAAGCAAGAGGTTACGAGCAGTACTTC
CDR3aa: CASSEARGYEQYF

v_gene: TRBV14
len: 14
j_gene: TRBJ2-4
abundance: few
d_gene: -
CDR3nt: TGTGCCAGCAGCCACCAACCTTACGCCGGTGAGCAGTACTTC
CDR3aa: CASSHQPYAGEQYF

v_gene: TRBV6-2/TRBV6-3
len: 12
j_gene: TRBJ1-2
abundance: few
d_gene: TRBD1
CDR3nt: TGTGTCAGCAGCGGGATGACAGGGGACTACACCTTC
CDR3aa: CVSSGMTGDYTF

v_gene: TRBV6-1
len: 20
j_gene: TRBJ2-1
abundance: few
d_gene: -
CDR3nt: TGTGCCAGCAGTGAAGCGCGCCCCTCGTTGGGATTAGTCTCCTACAATGAGCAGTTCTTC
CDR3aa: CASSEARPSLGLVSYNEQFF

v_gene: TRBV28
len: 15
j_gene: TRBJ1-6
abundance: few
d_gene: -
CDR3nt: TGTGCCAGCAGTTTAGACGGCTCCTATAATTCACCCCTCCACTTT
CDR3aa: CASSLDGSYNSPLHF

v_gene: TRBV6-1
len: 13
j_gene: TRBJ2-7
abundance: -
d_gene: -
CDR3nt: TGTGCCAGCAGTGAAATTTGGACCTACGAGCAGTACTTC
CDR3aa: CASSEIWTYEQYF

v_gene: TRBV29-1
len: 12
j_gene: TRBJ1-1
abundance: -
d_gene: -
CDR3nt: TGCAGCGACCTAACGACAGGCACTGAAGCTTTCTTT
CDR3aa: CSDLTTGTEAFF

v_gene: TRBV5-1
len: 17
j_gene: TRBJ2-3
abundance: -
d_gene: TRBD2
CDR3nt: TGCGCCAGCAGCTGGACGGGCGGAGCGGGAGGCACAGATACGCAGTATTTT
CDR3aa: CASSWTGGAGGTDTQYF

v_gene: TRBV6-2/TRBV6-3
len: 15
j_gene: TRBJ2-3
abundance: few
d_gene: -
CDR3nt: TGTGCCAGCAGTTACTCATCTGATTCTGCGGATACGCAGTATTTT
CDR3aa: CASSYSSDSADTQYF

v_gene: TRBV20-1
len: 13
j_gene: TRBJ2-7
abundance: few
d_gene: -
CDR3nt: TGCAGTGCTAGACAGGGGAGAGAGTACGAGCAGTACTTC
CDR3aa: CSARQGREYEQYF

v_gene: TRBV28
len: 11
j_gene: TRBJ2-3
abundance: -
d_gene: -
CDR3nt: TGTGCCGGCAGTTTATCGGATACGCAGTATTTT
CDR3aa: CAGSLSDTQYF

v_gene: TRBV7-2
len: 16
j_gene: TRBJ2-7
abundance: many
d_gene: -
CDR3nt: TGTGCCAGCAGCGTAGGGTCTGGGGAGAGCTCCTACGAGCAGTACTTC
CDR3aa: CASSVGSGESSYEQYF

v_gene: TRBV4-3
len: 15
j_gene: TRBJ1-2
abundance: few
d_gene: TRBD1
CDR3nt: TGCGCCAGCAGCCAACTTGGGACAGGGACCGACGGCTACACCTTC
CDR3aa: CASSQLGTGTDGYTF

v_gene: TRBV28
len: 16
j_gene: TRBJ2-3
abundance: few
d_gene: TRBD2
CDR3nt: TGTGCCAGCAGTTCCCGGACTAGCTTCGGCACAGATACGCAGTATTTT
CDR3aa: CASSSRTSFGTDTQYF

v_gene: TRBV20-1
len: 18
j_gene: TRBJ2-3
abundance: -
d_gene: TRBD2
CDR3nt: TGCAGTGCTAGCCCCGGGACTAGCGGGGGGGTGAGCACAGATACGCAGTATTTT
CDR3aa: CSASPGTSGGVSTDTQYF

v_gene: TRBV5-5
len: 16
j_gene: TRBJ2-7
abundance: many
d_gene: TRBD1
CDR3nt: TGTGCCAGCAGCTTGGGTCCGGGACAGGGAACCTACGAGCAGTACTTC
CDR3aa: CASSLGPGQGTYEQYF

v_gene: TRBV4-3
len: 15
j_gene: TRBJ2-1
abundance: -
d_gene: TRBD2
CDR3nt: TGCGCCAGCAGCCAAGACACTAGCGGGGTCAATGAGCAGTTCTTC
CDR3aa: CASSQDTSGVNEQFF

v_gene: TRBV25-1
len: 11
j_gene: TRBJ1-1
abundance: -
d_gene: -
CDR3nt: TGTGCCAGCCCTCCAGCCCGATGGGCTTTCTTT
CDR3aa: CASPPARWAFF

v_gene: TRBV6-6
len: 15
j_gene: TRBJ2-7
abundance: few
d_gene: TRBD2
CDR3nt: TGTGCCAGCAGTTACTCGGGCAGGGAGGGGTACGAGCAGTACTTC
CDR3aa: CASSYSGREGYEQYF

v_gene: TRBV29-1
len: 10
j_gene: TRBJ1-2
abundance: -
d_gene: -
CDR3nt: TGCAGCGGCGGGTCCTATGGCTACACCTTC
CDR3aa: CSGGSYGYTF

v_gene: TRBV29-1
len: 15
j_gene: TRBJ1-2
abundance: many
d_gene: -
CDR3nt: TGCAGCGTTGAAGCCCTCGGGACTGAGAACTATGGCTACACCTTC
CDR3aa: CSVEALGTENYGYTF

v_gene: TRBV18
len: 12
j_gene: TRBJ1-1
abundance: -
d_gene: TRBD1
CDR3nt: TGTGCCAGCTCAATGGGACAGGGTACCGCTTTCTTT
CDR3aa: CASSMGQGTAFF

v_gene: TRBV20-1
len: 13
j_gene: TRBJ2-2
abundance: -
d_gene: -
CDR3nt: TGCAGTGCTAGAGACGAAGGGCTGGGCAGGCTGTTTTTT
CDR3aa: CSARDEGLGRLFF

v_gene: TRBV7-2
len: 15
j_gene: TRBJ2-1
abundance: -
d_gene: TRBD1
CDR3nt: TGTGCCAGCAGCTTCGGGACAGCCTCCTACAATGGGCAGTTCTTC
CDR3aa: CASSFGTASYNGQFF

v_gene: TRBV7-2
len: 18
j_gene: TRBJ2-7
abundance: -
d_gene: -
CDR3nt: TGTGCCAGCAGCCCATGGGGGGATCCGCTCAAAAGCTCCTACGAGCAGTACTTC
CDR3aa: CASSPWGDPLKSSYEQYF

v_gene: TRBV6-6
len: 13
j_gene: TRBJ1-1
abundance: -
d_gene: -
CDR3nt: TGTGCCAGCAGTCTCCTGGGGGTCGCTGAAGCTTTCTTT
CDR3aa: CASSLLGVAEAFF

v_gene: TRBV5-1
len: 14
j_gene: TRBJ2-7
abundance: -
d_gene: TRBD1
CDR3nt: TGCGCCAGCAGCTCCCAGGGGGAACTCTACGAGCAGTACTTC
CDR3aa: CASSSQGELYEQYF

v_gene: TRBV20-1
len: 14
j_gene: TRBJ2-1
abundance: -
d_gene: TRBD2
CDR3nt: TGCAGTGCTCCTAGCGGGGGGGCCTCAGATGAGCAGTTCTTC
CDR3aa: CSAPSGGASDEQFF

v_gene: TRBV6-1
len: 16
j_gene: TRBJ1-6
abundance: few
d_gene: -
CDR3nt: TGTGCCAGCAGTGAAGTGGGGGGCTCCTATAATTCACCCCTCCACTTT
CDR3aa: CASSEVGGSYNSPLHF

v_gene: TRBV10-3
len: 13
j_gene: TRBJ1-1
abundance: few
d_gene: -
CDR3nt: TGTGCCATCAGTGAGTACGATGGCACTGAAGCTTTCTTT
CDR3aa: CAISEYDGTEAFF

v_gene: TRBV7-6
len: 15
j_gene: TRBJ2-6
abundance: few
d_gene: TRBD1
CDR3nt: TGTGCCAGCAGCGCACAGGGGCCCGGGGCCAACGTCCTGACTTTC
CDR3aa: CASSAQGPGANVLTF

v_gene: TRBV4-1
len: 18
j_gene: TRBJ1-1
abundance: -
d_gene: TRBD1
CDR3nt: TGCGCCAGCAGCCAAGGGAGTAGTGGCAGGGGGACCAACACTGAAGCTTTCTTT
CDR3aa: CASSQGSSGRGTNTEAFF

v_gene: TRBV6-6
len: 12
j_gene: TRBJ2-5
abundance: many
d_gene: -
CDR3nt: TGTGCCAGCAGTTCCGATTCAGGGACCCAGTACTTC
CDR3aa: CASSSDSGTQYF

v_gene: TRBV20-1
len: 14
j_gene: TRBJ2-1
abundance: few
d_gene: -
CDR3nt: TGCAGTGCTAGGGAGCCCTTCTCCTACAATGAGCAGTTCTTC
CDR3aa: CSAREPFSYNEQFF

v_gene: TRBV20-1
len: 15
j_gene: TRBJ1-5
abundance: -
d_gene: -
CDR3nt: TGCAGTGCTAGCCGCAGGGCACAGGAGAATCAGCCCCAGCATTTT
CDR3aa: CSASRRAQENQPQHF

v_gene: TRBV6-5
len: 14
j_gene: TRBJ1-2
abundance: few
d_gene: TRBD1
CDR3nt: TGTGCCAGCAGCACCCAAGGGGGCTCGAGAGGCTACACCTTC
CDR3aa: CASSTQGGSRGYTF

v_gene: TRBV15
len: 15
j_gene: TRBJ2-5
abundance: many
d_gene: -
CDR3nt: TGTGCCACCAGCAGAGTTGGGGGGGCTGGGGAGACCCAGTACTTC
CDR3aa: CATSRVGGAGETQYF

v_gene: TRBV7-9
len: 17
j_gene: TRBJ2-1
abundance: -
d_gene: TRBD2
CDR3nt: TGTGCCAGCAGCGACGACGCTTGGCGGGGGGGCCGGAATGAGCAGTTCTTC
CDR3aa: CASSDDAWRGGRNEQFF

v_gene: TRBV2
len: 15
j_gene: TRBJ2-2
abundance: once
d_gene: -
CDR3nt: TGTGCCAGCAGCTCCGGACAGCTTTCACCCGGGGAGCTGTTTTTT
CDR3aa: CASSSGQLSPGELFF

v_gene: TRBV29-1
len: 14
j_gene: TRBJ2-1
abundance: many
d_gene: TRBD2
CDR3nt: TGCAGCGGGGTTAGCGGGAGGGCCGAGGTTGAGCAGTTCTTC
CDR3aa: CSGVSGRAEVEQFF

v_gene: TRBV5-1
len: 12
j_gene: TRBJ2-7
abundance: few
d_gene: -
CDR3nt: TGCGCCAGCAGCCCCCAGGGTCCGGAGCAGTACTTC
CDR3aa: CASSPQGPEQYF

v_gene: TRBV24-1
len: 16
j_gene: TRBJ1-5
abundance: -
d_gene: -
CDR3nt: TGTGCCACCAGTGACGCCCGCACGACCAGGGGACAGCCCCAGCATTTT
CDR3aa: CATSDARTTRGQPQHF

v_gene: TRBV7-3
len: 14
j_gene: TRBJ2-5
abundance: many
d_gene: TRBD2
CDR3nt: TGTGCCAGCAGCTTTAGTAGCGGGGGAGAGACCCAGTACTTC
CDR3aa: CASSFSSGGETQYF

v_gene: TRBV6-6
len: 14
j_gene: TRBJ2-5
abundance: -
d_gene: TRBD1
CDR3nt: TGTGCCAGCAGGTGGGGACAGTCCCAAGAGACCCAGTACTTC
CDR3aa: CASRWGQSQETQYF

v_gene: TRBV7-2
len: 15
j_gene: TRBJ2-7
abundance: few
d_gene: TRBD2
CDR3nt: TGTGCCAGCAACCCCCGGGCTAGCGGTACGTACGAGCAGTACTTC
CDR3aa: CASNPRASGTYEQYF

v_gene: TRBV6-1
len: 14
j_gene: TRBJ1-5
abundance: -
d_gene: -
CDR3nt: TGTGCCAGCACCTGGAGGGGAGACAATCAGCCCCAGCATTTT
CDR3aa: CASTWRGDNQPQHF

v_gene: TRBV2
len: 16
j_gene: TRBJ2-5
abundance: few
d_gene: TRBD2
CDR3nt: TGTGCCAGCAGCAAAGGGCGGGGGGGTTTTGTCGAGACCCAGTACTTC
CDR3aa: CASSKGRGGFVETQYF

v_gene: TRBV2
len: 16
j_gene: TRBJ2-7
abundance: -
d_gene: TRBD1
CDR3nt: TGTGCCAGCGGGAGAGGGGGCGCCGGACGGGCGGGCGAGCAGTACTTC
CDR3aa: CASGRGGAGRAGEQYF

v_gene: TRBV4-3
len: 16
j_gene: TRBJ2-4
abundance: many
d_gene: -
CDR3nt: TGCGCCAGCAGCCAAGATAGGACACTAGCCAAAAACATTCAGTACTTC
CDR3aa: CASSQDRTLAKNIQYF